This T cell receptor beta chain originates from a study of regulatory T cells in long-lasting Graves disease. The J segment lost 5 bases and the V segment lost 7 bases, leaving 16 bases of the junction unmatched. The length of the CDR3 is 16 residues. This clonotype was recorded many times. This sample's time point: newly diagnosed GD, antithyroid drugs for less than 3 months. RNA from PBMCs was the source of the TCR library. Assembly of TCR beta libraries relied on iRepertoire HTBI primers together with Arm-PCR of CDR3 regions. MiXCR, applied by TCRdb to the multiplex PCR reads, yields one record per CDR3 protein. The table lists roughly 500,000 distinct CDR3 sequences, about 14% of them singletons. The sample was also reused in another study, on T cells in Graves' hyperthyroidism and ophthalmopathy. This second study says: The primer set for the first-round RT-PCR of the TCR CDR3 was HTBI.

This receptor was obtained from a woman aged 45-60 years with Graves disease. The source material was peripheral blood mononuclear cells (PBMCs), sampled at new diagnosis, from a patient treated with antithyroid drugs. The rearrangement joins TRBV12-3 or TRBV12-4 to TRBJ2-7, with 8 bases identical to TRBD2. The CDR3 region is CASNPRGGGKLHEQYF. In DNA, the CDR3 is TGTGCCAGCAACCCCAGGGGCGGGGGGAAGCTACACGAGCAGTACTTC.